This T cell receptor beta chain stems from a study of cytomegalovirus exposure and HLA in healthy donors. J gave up 4 bases and V 2 bases, and 7 bases lay outside the gene matches. CDR3 length equals 15 residues. The germline gives CDR1 SGHRS, CDR2 YFSETQ. 60 Vbeta and 13 Jbeta primers were used in PCR. Sequencing used immunoSEQ multiplex PCR; TCRdb keeps in-frame clones, though not all of them. The table shows about 190,000 clones, with over 70% occurring only once. The source material was PBMCs. The chain recombines TRBV5-1 with TRBJ2-7, with 9 nucleotides matching TRBD1. This receptor was identified in a woman aged 25 to 39 in good health and CMV-seropositive. For the CDR3, the DNA is TGCGCCAGCAGCTTTACAGGGGGCAGTCATTACGAGCAGTACTTC. It translates to CASSFTGGSHYEQYF.